This entry features one TCR beta chain sequence. Trimming pared 7 bases from V and 5 bases from J, leaving 17 bases between. The CDR3 covers 14 residues. The germline V gene encodes CDR1 SQVTM and CDR2 ANQGSEA. TCRdb independently ran MiXCR on the 5' RACE reads; one entry per CDR3 protein. The sample lists 1.5 million to 2 million distinct CDR3 sequences, around a third occurring once. This specimen belongs to a study of identical twins. The sequenced sample consisted of cord blood. The receptor's source is a newborn girl in good health. The chain links TRBV29-1 to TRBJ1-4; a weak D match, TRBD1 (5 bases). CDR3 coding DNA: TGCAGCGCCCTCGGTTGGGACGGCAATGAAAAACTGTTTTTT. Its translation: CSALGWDGNEKLFF.